The rows below give T cell receptor beta chains drawn from one sample of a study of STAT3 mutations in large granular lymphocyte leukemia. Profiled with immunoSEQ multiplex PCR; TCRdb holds only in-frame clones, not every one. The table has under 20,000 clones, about 90% seen once; the top ten hold 45%. The specimen was peripheral blood mononuclear cells. These receptors all come from a man in his 60s with T-cell large granular lymphocyte leukemia. Some clones in this sample may be carry-over from other donors' samples. Each CDR3 is given with its conserved first and last residue. A D gene is named only where the DNA matches it firmly. Expanded clones are given a class, and other clones once, few, many or no size at all.

>TRBJ2-1|TRBD2|-|TRBV7-2
CASSLEVSGSVYNEQFF
TGTGCCAGCAGCTTAGAGGTTAGCGGGAGTGTATACAATGAGCAGTTCTTC
>TRBJ1-5|-|-|TRBV7-2
CASSLMAVNQPQHF
TGTGCCAGCAGCTTAATGGCGGTCAATCAGCCCCAGCATTTT
>TRBJ2-3|TRBD2|-|TRBV19
CASQSTSGSTDTQYF
TGTGCCAGTCAATCTACTAGCGGCAGCACAGATACGCAGTATTTT
>TRBJ2-3|-|once|TRBV7-2
CASSSTGNMADTQYF
TGTGCCAGCAGCTCGACAGGCAATATGGCAGATACGCAGTATTTT
>TRBJ2-6|-|once|TRBV6-1
CASMSSGANVLTF
TGTGCCAGCATGAGCTCTGGGGCCAACGTCCTGACTTTC
>TRBJ2-3|-|-|TRBV7-2
CASSQPSGTDTQYF
TGTGCCAGCAGCCAGCCTAGCGGCACAGATACGCAGTATTTT
>TRBJ2-3|-|-|TRBV11-2
CASSPIVLRTDTQYF
TGTGCCAGCAGCCCCATCGTTCTACGCACAGATACGCAGTATTTT
>TRBJ1-3|-|-|TRBV30
CAWSRDSGSGNTIYF
TGTGCCTGGAGTCGGGACTCGGGCTCTGGAAACACCATATATTTT
>TRBJ2-5|TRBD1|-|TRBV7-3
CASSPTGLQETQYF
TGTGCCAGCAGCCCGACAGGGTTACAAGAGACCCAGTACTTC
>TRBJ1-2|-|-|TRBV28
CASSLSYGDYGYTF
TGTGCCAGCAGTTTATCTTACGGGGACTATGGCTACACCTTC
>TRBJ2-7|-|-|TRBV11-1
CASSAGSEQYF
TGTGCCAGCAGCGCAGGCTCCGAGCAGTACTTC
>TRBJ2-7|-|-|TRBV5-1
CASSLGPTSYEQYF
TGCGCCAGCAGCTTGGGGCCTACCTCCTACGAGCAGTACTTC
>TRBJ1-2|-|once|TRBV27
CASRQERFGGYTF
TGTGCCAGCCGACAGGAAAGGTTTGGGGGCTACACCTTC
>TRBJ2-7|TRBD2|-|TRBV6-1
CASSEQGRAGAREQYF
TGTGCCAGCAGTGAACAGGGACGGGCGGGAGCAAGGGAGCAGTACTTC
>TRBJ1-5|-|-|TRBV5-1
CASSPDSFSNQPQHF
TGCGCCAGCAGCCCTGACAGCTTTAGCAATCAGCCCCAGCATTTT
>TRBJ2-1|-|few|TRBV5-3
CARSLKYRDNEQFF
TGTGCCAGAAGCTTGAAATATAGAGACAATGAGCAGTTCTTC
>TRBJ1-2|-|-|TRBV5-6
CASSPWPGDDGYTF
TGTGCCAGCAGCCCCTGGCCCGGGGATGATGGCTACACCTTC
>TRBJ2-2|-|-|TRBV7-8
CASSLTTASGELFF
TGTGCCAGCAGCTTAACCACCGCATCAGGGGAGCTGTTTTTT